This entry concerns a single T cell receptor (beta chain). Antigen specificity is unknown. This sample is drawn from a study of cytomegalovirus exposure and HLA in healthy donors. General observations from the study: The listing of roughly 160 TCR beta chains classed them as cytomegalovirus-associated.

Libraries were prepared by immunoSEQ multiplex PCR; TCRdb keeps only in-frame clonotypes and omits some of them. The sample consists of some 110,000 clones, roughly 93% of them appearing once. The V end was cut by 4 bases, the J end by 0 bases, with 14 bases between. The germline CDR1 and CDR2 sequences are GTSNPN and SVGIG (reference sequence). The CDR3 is 15 amino acids. The chain has TRBV30 and TRBJ2-3; possibly TRBD1 for D (5 bases). The receptor was derived from a woman aged 18-29 years in good health and CMV-seronegative. Sequencing input: PBMCs. The CDR3 sequence: CAWTPLGQSTDTQYF. The DNA for the CDR3 is TGTGCCTGGACCCCCCTGGGGCAGAGCACAGATACGCAGTATTTT.